This T cell receptor beta chain was obtained from a study of T-cell reconstitution after alpha-beta-depleted transplantation in children. The TCRbeta library was prepared with unique molecular identifiers. Each CDR3 protein gets one entry after TCRdb re-called the PCR reads with MiXCR. Of about 830,000 distinct CDR3 sequences in the sample, 16% were seen once. This clonotype has only a few counts. The input for sequencing was PBMCs, mostly from graft donor cells, taken 360 days after TCRalphabeta/CD19-depleted stem cell transplant. The sequence derives from a male patient younger than 18 who had a stem cell transplant for acute lymphoblastic leukemia, so the T cells may come from the graft donor.

CDR3 coding DNA: TGCGCCAGCAGCCAAGAGTTGGGTACGCAGTATTTT. Its translation: CASSQELGTQYF. The rearrangement uses TRBV4-1 and TRBJ2-3; no reliable D call. Trimming removed 0 bases from V and 8 bases from J, with 6 bases in between. The CDR3 has 12 amino acids. CDR1 is MGHRA and CDR2 is YSYEKL in the germline V gene.